The 4 T cell receptor beta chains reported below all come from one sample, sequenced in a study of T-cell reconstitution after alpha-beta-depleted transplantation in children. Unique molecular identifiers were used in preparing the TCRbeta library. TCRdb itself ran the PCR reads through MiXCR, one entry per CDR3 protein. The sample carries approximately 230,000 distinct CDR3 sequences, about a quarter recorded once. The specimen was PBMCs, collected before TCRalphabeta/CD19-depleted stem cell transplant. Every receptor here comes from a girl aged 2-10 years with Fanconi anemia, due to receive a stem cell transplant.

About this clonotype itself: One end of the junction is discordant with germline, which a read error may explain. This rearrangement joins TRBV7-3 to TRBJ2-1, with 7 bases that match TRBD2. Germline-derived CDR1 and CDR2 are SGHTA and FQGTGA. The length of the CDR3 is 11 residues. DNA of the CDR3: TGTGCCAGCAGCTGGGGACTACAAAAACTCTTC. Its translation: CASSWGLQKLF.

This clonotype showed up just a few times. The V gene is TRBV4-2, the J gene TRBJ2-1, with no clear D. V was cut by 4 bases and J by 10 bases, with 14 bases left in between. Per germline, CDR1 LGHNA and CDR2 YNFKEQ. The CDR3 length is 13 residues. CDR3 DNA: TGTGCCAGCAGCCCACACTCCTCCCTCGAGCAGTTCTTC. Translation: CASSPHSSLEQFF.

This clonotype has only a few counts. The V gene is TRBV7-2, the J gene TRBJ2-6; D remains ambiguous. The CDR3 runs to 15 residues. V shed 5 bases and J shed 3 bases, with 11 bases lying between them. From germline, CDR1 is SGHTA and CDR2 FQGNSA. The DNA for the CDR3 is TGTGCCAGCAGCAGTGGTTCGGTTGGGGCCAACGTCCTGACTTTC. Amino acids: CASSSGSVGANVLTF.

The count of this clonotype is one. This chain joins TRBV2 and TRBJ2-4; 11 bases map to TRBD2. The CDR3 is 15 amino acids. Losses at the gene ends were 6 bases for V and 6 bases for J; bases not matched to a gene: 7. Germline V CDR1 and CDR2: SNHLY, FYNNEI. The CDR3 DNA sequence: TGTGCCAGCAGAAAGACTAGCGGGGCTCGAAACATTCAGTACTTC. Amino acid sequence: CASRKTSGARNIQYF.